This TCR beta chain was documented in a study of T cells in women clearing cervical HPV infection. Study background: Controls gave blood once infection was undetectable; cases at lesion identification.

Clones were sequenced by immunoSEQ multiplex PCR, and TCRdb holds only the in-frame ones, with some missing. Its clone listing holds approximately 35,000 clones. Study observations and caveats: T-cell numbers per sample were unknown and may explain richness differences. Cases carried less TRBV6-7 than controls: roughly 0.11% versus 0.16%.

On this clone itself: Its antigen is currently unknown. Sequencing ends 3 residues short of the CDR3 end; the germline J gene provides the rest.

The length of the CDR3 is 13 residues. The germline CDR1 and CDR2 sequences are SQVTM and ANQGSEA. The TCR originated in a woman aged 18-70 years with a cervical HPV16 infection that either progressed to CIN3+ or cleared (not recorded which). Input material: blood buffy coat. This chain joins TRBV29-1 and TRBJ2-3; a possible D gene is TRBD2 (5 bases). Incomplete CDR3 DNA: TGCAGCGTTGACGCGGGTCGGGGAGAGACG. Protein: CSVDAGRGET. The full-length CDR3 reads as CSVDAGRGETQYF.